The next 18 T cell receptor beta chains were all read from a single sample in a study of T cell responses to AZD1222 COVID-19 vaccine. Profiled with immunoSEQ multiplex PCR; TCRdb holds only in-frame clones, not every one. Among around 140,000 clones listed, approximately 90% were seen once. The sequenced sample was peripheral blood, obtained on day 0 of AZD1222 vaccination. The receptors originated from an adult in good health.

The chain joins TRBV15 to TRBJ2-3; 14 nucleotides align to TRBD2. Germline lookup yields CDR1 LNHNV and CDR2 YYDKDF (reference sequence). CDR3 length: 18 amino acids. The junction had 7 bases not matched to a gene; V was cut back by 1 base and J by 4 bases. This CDR3 is CATSRATGGLAGADTQYF. Here the CDR3 DNA reads TGTGCCACCAGCAGAGCTACTGGGGGACTAGCGGGGGCAGATACGCAGTATTTT.

This chain uses TRBV2 with TRBJ2-7; TRBD1 is a possible D gene (6 bases). Germline V CDR1 and CDR2: SNHLY, FYNNEI. This CDR3 is 15 amino acids long. With 4 bases removed from V and 2 bases from J, the gap between germline ends came to 15 bases. The CDR3 coding sequence is TGTGCCAGCAGTGTCGGCGACAGGTCGGCCTACGAGCAGTACTTC. Protein sequence: CASSVGDRSAYEQYF.

CDR3 protein: CASSSGLPGPNQPQHF. The CDR3, as DNA: TGTGCCAGCAGCTCCGGCCTGCCGGGTCCTAATCAGCCCCAGCATTTT. This chain connects TRBV7-2 to TRBJ1-5; unclear D gene. Between the trimmed V and J ends, which lost 4 bases and 4 bases, there was a span of 17 bases. The germline gives CDR1 SGHTA, CDR2 FQGNSA. The length of the CDR3 is 16 residues.

The chain links TRBV13 to TRBJ1-2; the D gene is possibly TRBD1 (5 bases). The CDR3 has 17 residues. The germline CDR1 and CDR2 sequences are PRHDT and FYEKMQ (reference sequence). V lost 2 bases and J 2 bases, leaving 18 bases between the germline ends. DNA for the CDR3: TGTGCCAGCAGCTTAAAGGGGTCACACCTCCACAACTATGGCTACACCTTC. Translated: CASSLKGSHLHNYGYTF.

V is TRBV2 and J is TRBJ1-2; TRBD1 is a possible D gene (6 bases). The CDR3 has 14 amino acids. V was pared by 6 bases and J by 4 bases, with 15 bases between. Germline CDR1 is SNHLY and CDR2 is FYNNEI. CDR3 nucleotide sequence: TGTGCCAGCAGCCCCGACAGGAGAGTCTATGGCTACACCTTC. Translation: CASSPDRRVYGYTF.

The chain is built from TRBV6-5 and TRBJ1-4, with 8 bases matching TRBD1. The CDR3 has 13 amino acids. J gave up 13 bases and V 5 bases, and 9 bases lay outside the gene matches. Germline V gene sequence: CDR1 MNHEY, CDR2 SVGAGI. Here the CDR3 reads CASSISQGVGLFF. CDR3 sequence (DNA): TGTGCCAGCAGTATCTCACAGGGGGTCGGACTGTTTTTT.

This chain links TRBV2 with TRBJ2-1, with D possibly TRBD2 on 6 matching bases. The CDR3 is made up of 14 amino acids. The ends were cut back, 10 bases at V and 2 bases at J, with 15 bases in the middle. Germline values: CDR1 SNHLY, CDR2 FYNNEI. CDR3 DNA sequence: TGTGCCACACTCGGGACTGCCGCCTACAATGAGCAGTTCTTC. Protein: CATLGTAAYNEQFF.

The CDR3 region has the DNA TGTGCCAGTAGTATATCCGAAGCTTTCTTT. Its translation: CASSISEAFF. The chain recombines TRBV19 with TRBJ1-1; the D is unclear. CDR3 length: 10 residues. Germline V CDR1 and CDR2: LNHDA, SQIVND (reference sequence). V lost 2 bases and J 8 bases, leaving 3 bases between the germline ends.

The chain recombines TRBV5-1 with TRBJ1-3; no reliable D call. The germline V gene encodes CDR1 SGHRS and CDR2 YFSETQ. V was clipped by 3 bases and J by 0 bases, with 7 bases between them. This CDR3 has 14 amino acids. Written as DNA, the CDR3 is TGCGCCAGCAGCTCTTCAATCTCTGGAAACACCATATATTTT. Translating gives CASSSSISGNTIYF.

The rearrangement joins TRBV7-7 to TRBJ2-1; a weak D match, TRBD2 (7 bases). V lost 3 bases to trimming and J lost 5 bases, with 11 bases between them. The germline V gene encodes CDR1 SSHAT and CDR2 FNYEAQ (reference sequence). The CDR3 covers 14 residues. The CDR3 is CASSFAGADNEQFF. The DNA of the CDR3 is TGTGCCAGCAGCTTTGCGGGGGCGGACAATGAGCAGTTCTTC.

The chain couples TRBV12-3 or TRBV12-4 to TRBJ1-6; D is undetermined. Trimming stripped 7 bases from V and 10 bases from J, with 11 bases between. The CDR3 extends over 12 amino acids. Written as DNA, the CDR3 is TGTGCCAGCACCCGATCGATGTCACCCCTCCACTTT. It is translated as CASTRSMSPLHF.

This chain connects TRBV11-2 to TRBJ1-6; D not certain. CDR1 is SGHAT and CDR2 is FQNNGV in the germline V gene. V lost 4 bases to trimming and J lost 10 bases, with 14 bases between them. CDR3 length: 14 residues. CDR3 nucleotides: TGTGCCAGCAGCTCCTGGGGTTCGGACTCACCCCTCCACTTT. Residues: CASSSWGSDSPLHF.

This chain uses TRBV30 with TRBJ2-7; D not certain. V lost 2 bases and J lost 6, with 14 bases in between. The CDR3 runs to 13 residues. CDR1 and CDR2 from the germline V gene are GTSNPN and SVGIG (reference sequence). The CDR3 nucleotides read TGTGCCTGGAGTTTAACATTGGAAGCCGAGCAGTACTTC. Translation: CAWSLTLEAEQYF.

The CDR3 DNA sequence: TGTGCCAGCAGCTTGGTGGCAACCGACACTGAAGCTTTCTTT. Translation gives CASSLVATDTEAFF. The chain has TRBV5-6 and TRBJ1-1; the D is unclear. Germline V lookup: CDR1 SGHDT, CDR2 YYEEEE. CDR3 size: 14 residues. The ends were cut back, 0 bases at V and 3 bases at J, with 9 bases in the middle.

J is TRBJ2-6 and V is TRBV11-2; D ambiguous. V lost 1 base and J 0 bases, leaving 4 bases between the germline ends. This CDR3 contains 15 residues. Germline CDR1 reads SGHAT; CDR2 reads FQNNGV. Here the CDR3 DNA reads TGTGCCAGCAGCTTAGCCATCTCTGGGGCCAACGTCCTGACTTTC. Its protein is CASSLAISGANVLTF.

The V and J genes are TRBV4-1 and TRBJ1-5; no clear D. Germline V lookup: CDR1 MGHRA, CDR2 YSYEKL. CDR3 length: 15 residues. Trimming took 1 base from V and 3 from J, leaving 10 bases between them. CDR3 sequence reads: CASSQGHRVNQPQHF. CDR3 sequence (DNA): TGCGCCAGCAGCCAAGGGCATAGGGTCAATCAGCCCCAGCATTTT.

The chain uses TRBV7-2 and TRBJ1-1, with D tentatively TRBD1 (6 bases). Looked up from germline, CDR1 is SGHTA and CDR2 is FQGNSA. CDR3 length equals 14 residues. Trimming removed 5 bases from V and 2 bases from J, with 12 bases in between. CDR3 amino acids: CASSPWTVNTEAFF. CDR3 bases: TGTGCCAGCAGCCCCTGGACAGTCAACACTGAAGCTTTCTTT.

The chain is built from TRBV5-1 and TRBJ2-7; perhaps TRBD2 as D (7 bases). V lost 4 bases and J 1 base, leaving 15 bases between the germline ends. Germline-derived CDR1 and CDR2 are SGHRS and YFSETQ. This CDR3 has 15 amino acids. The DNA of the CDR3 is TGCGCCAGCAGCCCGAATGGGGGGGCGTCCTACGAGCAGTACTTC. Translating it yields CASSPNGGASYEQYF.